This T cell receptor beta chain originates from a study of control samples from healthy donors and cancer patients. Germline lookup yields CDR1 SGHVS and CDR2 FNYEAQ. The V and J ends lost 7 bases and 5 bases, in that order; junction bases with no gene match: 5. This CDR3 comprises 14 residues. Generated by immunoSEQ multiplex PCR, the TCRdb table keeps only in-frame clones and is missing some. The repertoire includes 180,000 or so clones, roughly 91% of them detected once, and approximately 1.6% sits in the top ten. The V gene is TRBV7-6, the J gene TRBJ2-2; the match to TRBD2 covers 9 bases. The sequenced sample consisted of blood. The TCR sequence derives from a woman in her twenties or thirties in good health. In nucleotides, the CDR3 is TGTGCCAGCAAAATAGCGGGAGATACCGGGGAGCTGTTTTTT. Translation: CASKIAGDTGELFF.